The 28 T cell receptor beta chains presented below share a single source sample, sequenced in a study of post-analysis software for immune sequencing data. Which antigens these TCRs recognize remains unknown. cDNA libraries for TCR beta contained unique molecular identifiers. TCRdb fed the PCR reads into MiXCR, producing one record per CDR3 protein. Of 650,000 to 900,000 distinct CDR3 sequences listed, around 42% are singletons. General study points: About five TRBV segments occurring more often in patients than controls included TRBV5-6, TRBV5-1 and TRBV20-1.

What was sequenced was blood. The receptors here all came from a girl under 18 with multiple sclerosis.

The chain uses TRBV20-1 and TRBJ2-4; 9 nucleotides align to TRBD2. The tail of the sequence fits TRBJ2-7 better, so the J call may be wrong. CDR1 and CDR2 (germline): DFQATT, SNEGSKA (reference sequence). The CDR3 covers 17 residues. The CDR3 DNA is TGCAGTGCTAGAGATCTTCGAGCGGGGGGTCAGATCGCCGAGCAGTACTTC. Amino acids: CSARDLRAGGQIAEQYF.

V is TRBV20-1 and J is TRBJ2-7; D uncertain. V was pared by 0 bases and J by 2 bases, with 14 bases between. Germline V CDR1 and CDR2: DFQATT, SNEGSKA (reference sequence). The CDR3 runs 15 residues. CDR3: CSARDVRTEAYEQYF. CDR3 DNA sequence: TGCAGTGCTAGAGATGTAAGAACTGAAGCCTACGAGCAGTACTTC.

V and J are TRBV20-1 and TRBJ2-5; D is unclear. Trimming removed 3 bases at V and 1 base at J, with 9 bases between. Germline-derived CDR1 and CDR2 are DFQATT and SNEGSKA (reference sequence). The CDR3 runs 13 residues. DNA of the CDR3: TGCAGTGCTAGCGACCTACGCCAAGAGACCCAGTACTTC. It codes for CSASDLRQETQYF.

The CDR3 reads CASSLVGGTENIQYF. Here the CDR3 DNA reads TGTGCCAGCAGCTTAGTTGGGGGGACAGAAAACATTCAGTACTTC. This chain links TRBV7-9 with TRBJ2-4; possibly TRBD1 for D (7 bases). Between the trimmed V and J ends, which lost 1 base and 5 bases, there was a span of 12 bases. This CDR3 has 15 amino acids. From germline, CDR1 is SEHNR and CDR2 FQNEAQ (reference sequence). The entire variable domain, with the rest obtained from reference TRBV7-9 and TRBJ2-4, is as follows: DTGVSQNPRHKITKRGQNVTFRCDPISEHNRLYWYRQTLGQGPEFLTYFQNEAQLEKSRLLSDRFSAERPKGSFSTLEIQRTEQGDSAMYLCASSLVGGTENIQYFGAGTRLSVL.

This chain uses TRBV3-1 with TRBJ2-1, with 9 bases lining up with TRBD1. Per germline, CDR1 LGHDT and CDR2 YNNKEL (reference sequence). The CDR3 runs 15 residues. V was pared by 4 bases and J by 6 bases, with 7 bases of the junction left unmatched. This chain's CDR3 is CASSLWTGVANEQFF. CDR3 bases: TGTGCCAGCAGCCTATGGACAGGGGTTGCCAATGAGCAGTTCTTC.

The chain is built from TRBV27 and TRBJ2-5; possibly TRBD1 or TRBD2 for D (5 bases each). CDR3 length: 12 amino acids. CDR1 is MNHEY and CDR2 is SMNVEV in the germline V gene (reference sequence). V was cut by 3 bases and J by 6 bases, with 8 bases left in between. This chain's CDR3 is CASSFRGQTQYF. In DNA form, the CDR3 reads TGTGCCAGCAGTTTTCGGGGACAGACCCAGTACTTC.

This chain connects TRBV20-1 to TRBJ2-4; TRBD2 matches 14 bases. The J call may be incorrect, as the DNA end agrees better with TRBJ2-7. Germline CDR1 reads DFQATT; CDR2 reads SNEGSKA (reference sequence). CDR3 size: 15 residues. CDR3 region: CSAGLAGVYSYEQYF. The CDR3 nucleotides read TGCAGTGCGGGACTAGCGGGAGTTTATTCCTACGAGCAGTACTTC.

J is TRBJ2-5 and V is TRBV20-1; 11 bases fit TRBD2. Germline CDR1 DFQATT, CDR2 SNEGSKA (reference sequence). V shed 2 bases and J 1 base; nucleotides not matched to a gene: 9. The CDR3 sequence is 17 residues long. The CDR3 DNA follows: TGCAGTGCTAGAAATCCCTTTACTAGCGGGAGCCAAGAGACCCAGTACTTC. Translation gives CSARNPFTSGSQETQYF.

J is TRBJ2-5 and V is TRBV20-1, with 9 positions matching TRBD2. V was clipped by 2 bases and J by 5 bases; unmatched bases: 18. Germline-derived CDR1 and CDR2 are DFQATT and SNEGSKA (reference sequence). CDR3 length equals 18 residues. The CDR3 here is CSARRTIWGTSGWETQYF. Here the CDR3 DNA reads TGCAGTGCTAGACGCACAATTTGGGGTACTAGCGGGTGGGAGACCCAGTACTTC.

This clonotype was counted between two and nine times. V gene TRBV10-3 combines with J gene TRBJ2-7; tentatively, D is TRBD1 or TRBD2 (5 bases each). This CDR3 comprises 16 residues. In germline, CDR1 is ENHRY, CDR2 SYGVKD. V gave up 4 bases and J gave up 5 bases, with 21 bases separating them. This chain's CDR3 is CAISGPLGEGSHEQYF. In DNA, the CDR3 is TGTGCCATCAGTGGCCCCCTGGGAGAGGGGTCCCACGAGCAGTACTTC.

The chain couples TRBV5-1 to TRBJ2-5; unclear D gene. The CDR3 is 13 residues long. V was shortened by 0 bases and J by 5 bases, with 8 bases between the two germline ends. The germline gives CDR1 SGHRS, CDR2 YFSETQ. The CDR3 protein is CASSLDMGETQYF. DNA of the CDR3: TGCGCCAGCAGCTTGGATATGGGGGAGACCCAGTACTTC.

The chain is built from TRBV3-1 and TRBJ2-3; TRBD1 is a possible D gene (5 bases). The V end was cut by 4 bases, the J end by 6 bases, with 17 bases between. Germline assignment: CDR1 LGHDT and CDR2 YNNKEL (reference sequence). The length of the CDR3 is 15 residues. The CDR3 loop reads CASSLRTSRWDTQYF. The CDR3 DNA reads TGTGCCAGCAGCCTCCGGACATCCAGGTGGGATACGCAGTATTTT.

This rearrangement joins TRBV27 to TRBJ2-5, with D perhaps matching TRBD2 (5 bases). Trimming pared 3 bases from V and 7 bases from J, leaving 12 bases between. There are 13 residues in the CDR3. CDR1 MNHEY and CDR2 SMNVEV come from the germline V gene (reference sequence). CDR3 bases: TGTGCCAGCAGTTTGGCTAGCCTGGGGACCCAGTACTTC. Protein sequence: CASSLASLGTQYF.

This clonotype was observed many times. The chain carries TRBV12-3 or TRBV12-4 and TRBJ2-7; 9 bases match TRBD1. V shed 5 bases and J 2 bases; nucleotides not matched to a gene: 1. This CDR3 is built from 13 residues. Here the CDR3 reads CASSRQGAYEQYF. As DNA, the CDR3 is TGTGCCAGCAGTAGACAGGGGGCCTACGAGCAGTACTTC.

The chain joins TRBV27 to TRBJ2-1, with D uncertain. CDR1 and CDR2 from the germline V gene are MNHEY and SMNVEV (reference sequence). V was trimmed by 7 bases and J by 2 bases, leaving 15 bases between them. This CDR3 spans 15 amino acids. CDR3 in DNA: TGTGCCAGCAACCTACAGAATGGGGCCTACAATGAGCAGTTCTTC. It codes for CASNLQNGAYNEQFF.

V is TRBV4-1 and J is TRBJ2-7; a weak D match, TRBD1 (6 bases). The germline V and J ends were trimmed by 0 bases and 4 bases, with 10 bases remaining between them. The CDR3 covers 14 residues. In germline, CDR1 is MGHRA, CDR2 YSYEKL. In DNA form, the CDR3 reads TGCGCCAGCAGCCAAGATCCAGGGGAGTACGAGCAGTACTTC. Translated: CASSQDPGEYEQYF.

V usage is TRBV28 and J usage is TRBJ2-5, with TRBD2 identical over 12 bases. Germline lookup yields CDR1 MDHEN and CDR2 SYDVKM. Losses at the gene ends were 1 base for V and 5 bases for J; bases not matched to a gene: 14. The CDR3 runs to 19 residues. The DNA for the CDR3 is TGTGCCAGCAGTTTATCGGGACTAGCGGGCCTACCAAAACGGGAGACCCAGTACTTC. It specifies CASSLSGLAGLPKRETQYF.

The chain uses TRBV29-1 and TRBJ2-1; 10 nucleotides line up with TRBD2. V shed 0 bases and J 2 bases; nucleotides not matched to a gene: 7. Germline assignment: CDR1 SQVTM and CDR2 ANQGSEA. The CDR3 is 17 residues long. CDR3 nucleotide sequence: TGCAGCGTTGAAGAGGTCGAAGCGGGAGGGCCCTACAATGAGCAGTTCTTC. Its translation is CSVEEVEAGGPYNEQFF.

CDR3 nucleotide sequence: TGTGCCAGCAGTCGCCTAGCCGCCTATGGGACAGATACGCAGTATTTT. It is translated as CASSRLAAYGTDTQYF. This chain links TRBV28 with TRBJ2-3, with D tentatively TRBD2 (5 bases). The CDR3 is 16 residues long. Germline V CDR1 and CDR2: MDHEN, SYDVKM. With 5 bases removed from V and 3 bases from J, the gap between germline ends came to 18 bases. The full variable domain, rest sourced from reference TRBV28 and TRBJ2-3, is DVKVTQSSRYLVKRTGEKVFLECVQDMDHENMFWYRQDPGLGLRLIYFSYDVKMKEKGDIPEGYSVSREKKERFSLILESASTNQTSMYLCASSRLAAYGTDTQYFGPGTRLTVL.

This clonotype was counted between two and nine times. The chain is built from TRBV4-3 and TRBJ2-7, with D hard to call. V was shortened by 2 bases and J by 0 bases, with 8 bases between the two germline ends. The germline gives CDR1 LGHNA, CDR2 YSLEER. The CDR3 consists of 14 residues. Here the CDR3 DNA reads TGCGCCAGCAGCCAATCGGTACACTCCTACGAGCAGTACTTC. Translated, it gives CASSQSVHSYEQYF.

This clonotype was seen only a few times. V and J are TRBV6-5 and TRBJ2-3, with D tentatively TRBD1 or TRBD2 (5 bases each). Germline V gene lookup returns CDR1 MNHEY and CDR2 SVGAGI. V was cut by 6 bases and J by 8 bases, with 12 bases left in between. The length of the CDR3 is 12 residues. The DNA of the CDR3 is TGTGCCAGCAGAGGGGACGGAGGTACGCAGTATTTT. It specifies CASRGDGGTQYF.

V gene TRBV10-3 combines with J gene TRBJ1-1; 9 bases map to TRBD1. CDR1 and CDR2 (germline): ENHRY, SYGVKD. This CDR3 has 18 residues. V lost 0 bases, J lost 1 base, and 9 bases stayed unmatched. The CDR3 DNA sequence: TGTGCCATCAGTGAGTCGATGGCGGGACAGGGTTGGAACACTGAAGCTTTCTTT. Protein sequence: CAISESMAGQGWNTEAFF.

This clonotype was seen at least ten times. The chain employs TRBV18 and TRBJ2-7; possibly TRBD2 for D (6 bases). Germline V gene lookup returns CDR1 KGHSH and CDR2 LQKENI. This CDR3 has 14 amino acids. Trimming removed 3 bases from V and 1 base from J, with 10 bases in between. CDR3 in amino acids: CASSPQTSSYEQYF. As DNA, the CDR3 is TGTGCCAGCTCACCTCAGACTAGTTCCTACGAGCAGTACTTC.

This chain joins TRBV5-6 and TRBJ2-1; D is unclear. The J call may not be correct, given that the DNA end is closer to TRBJ2-7. Per germline, CDR1 SGHDT and CDR2 YYEEEE. This CDR3 contains 14 residues. This chain's CDR3 is CASSSASSYNEQYF. DNA for the CDR3: TGTGCCAGCAGCTCAGCGAGCTCCTACAATGAGCAGTACTTC.

The chain combines TRBV7-2 with TRBJ2-2, with D possibly TRBD2 on 5 matching bases. V was shortened by 5 bases and J by 4 bases, with 11 bases between the two germline ends. CDR3 length: 14 amino acids. The germline gives CDR1 SGHTA, CDR2 FQGNSA. The CDR3 DNA sequence: TGTGCCAGCAGCCGACTACTCTTCACCGGGGAGCTGTTTTTT. Protein sequence: CASSRLLFTGELFF.

A word on this clonotype: Germline is not matched at one junction end, which may reflect a read error. The chain joins TRBV7-4 to TRBJ2-1; D not certain. CDR3 length equals 12 residues. Germline CDR1 reads SGHVT; CDR2 reads SQSDAQ. The CDR3 coding sequence is TGTGTCAGCTCCGGATACCTCAATGAGCAGTTCTTC. Amino acid sequence: CVSSGYLNEQFF.

The rearrangement joins TRBV2 to TRBJ1-2; TRBD1 agrees at 7 bases. Germline V lookup: CDR1 SNHLY, CDR2 FYNNEI. The CDR3 contains 14 residues. V was clipped by 6 bases and J by 4 bases; unmatched bases: 8. The CDR3 loop is CASSDRERIYGYTF. DNA of the CDR3: TGTGCCAGCAGCGACAGGGAGCGGATCTATGGCTACACCTTC. The full variable domain, its missing parts supplied by reference TRBV2 and TRBJ1-2, is EPEVTQTPSHQVTQMGQEVILRCVPISNHLYFYWYRQILGQKVEFLVSFYNNEISEKSEIFDDQFSVERPDGSNFTLKIRSTKLEDSAMYFCASSDRERIYGYTFGSGTRLTVV.

The V call is TRBV28, the J call TRBJ2-4; D is undetermined. CDR1 and CDR2 (germline): MDHEN, SYDVKM. CDR3 length: 13 residues. V shed 7 bases and J shed 0 bases, with 7 bases lying between them. The CDR3 reads CASTTLAKNIQYF. CDR3 coding DNA: TGTGCCAGCACCACTCTAGCCAAAAACATTCAGTACTTC.